A single sample is the source of the 21 T cell receptor beta chains below, sequenced in a study of blood T cell repertoires in COVID-19. Only in-frame clones appear in the TCRdb table, and some are missing; sequencing was by immunoSEQ multiplex PCR. The data hold approximately 320,000 clones, with approximately 89% observed a single time. The specimen was peripheral blood. These receptors originate from a woman in her 30s with COVID-19, enrolled during active disease.

V gene TRBV19 combines with J gene TRBJ2-5, with D tentatively TRBD1 (6 bases). CDR1 LNHDA and CDR2 SQIVND come from the germline V gene (reference sequence). CDR3 length: 13 residues. Trimming removed 10 bases from V and 1 base from J, with 13 bases in between. The DNA of the CDR3 is TGTGCCACACAGGGCGCCCTCCAAGAGACCCAGTACTTC. Translated, it gives CATQGALQETQYF.

J is TRBJ2-7 and V is TRBV5-5; TRBD1 matches at 8 bases. Per germline, CDR1 SGHKS and CDR2 YYEKEE (reference sequence). The ends lost 1 base at V and 2 bases at J; junction bases unmatched: 5. The CDR3 is 15 residues long. The CDR3 here is CASSLTWTGPYEQYF. The CDR3 DNA sequence: TGTGCCAGCAGCTTGACCTGGACAGGGCCCTACGAGCAGTACTTC.

This chain uses TRBV28 with TRBJ2-1; no definite D call. The CDR3 extends over 11 amino acids. The V end was cut by 8 bases, the J end by 2 bases, with 4 bases between. In germline, CDR1 is MDHEN, CDR2 SYDVKM. As DNA, the CDR3 is TGTGCCAGCTCCGCCTACAATGAGCAGTTCTTC. This sequence encodes CASSAYNEQFF. Full variable domain (remainder filled in from reference TRBV28 and TRBJ2-1): DVKVTQSSRYLVKRTGEKVFLECVQDMDHENMFWYRQDPGLGLRLIYFSYDVKMKEKGDIPEGYSVSREKKERFSLILESASTNQTSMYLCASSAYNEQFFGPGTRLTVL.

The rearrangement links TRBV5-8 to TRBJ2-2; the D is unclear. The CDR3 length is 14 residues. The V gene lost 1 base and the J gene lost 1 base, with 5 bases spanning the gap. Germline lookup yields CDR1 SGHTS and CDR2 YDEGEE. The CDR3: CASSLTENTGELFF. For the CDR3, the DNA is TGTGCCAGCAGCTTGACAGAGAACACCGGGGAGCTGTTTTTT.

The rearrangement joins TRBV7-9 to TRBJ2-7, with 10 bases fitting TRBD1. CDR3 size: 16 residues. Germline V gene sequence: CDR1 SEHNR, CDR2 FQNEAQ (reference sequence). The V segment lost 1 base and the J segment 4 bases; nucleotides outside the gene matches: 7. The CDR3 DNA reads as TGTGCCAGCAGCTTAGGGAGACAGGGGGCTGGTTACGAGCAGTACTTC. It specifies CASSLGRQGAGYEQYF.

V and J are TRBV7-8 and TRBJ2-1, with D unresolved. CDR3 length equals 16 residues. Per the germline V gene, CDR1 is SGHVS and CDR2 is FQNEAQ. The ends were cut back, 5 bases at V and 9 bases at J, with 23 bases in the middle. This CDR3 reads CASSPFERELTGEQFF. CDR3 DNA: TGTGCCAGCAGCCCGTTCGAGCGTGAATTGACCGGTGAGCAGTTCTTC.

The chain joins TRBV5-6 to TRBJ1-1, with 8 bases lining up with TRBD1. V shed 5 bases and J 6 bases; nucleotides not matched to a gene: 12. The germline V gene encodes CDR1 SGHDT and CDR2 YYEEEE. This CDR3 is built from 15 residues. CDR3 coding DNA: TGTGCCAGCAGGCCCGTCGGACAGGGCCGTCCTGAAGCTTTCTTT. Residues: CASRPVGQGRPEAFF.

The V gene is TRBV5-4, the J gene TRBJ1-3; D is undetermined. The CDR3 sequence is 15 residues long. V was shortened by 0 bases and J by 0 bases, with 7 bases between the two germline ends. Germline CDR1 reads SGHNT; CDR2 reads YYREEE (reference sequence). CDR3 residues: CASSLGGSSGNTIYF. CDR3 nucleotides: TGTGCCAGCAGCTTGGGAGGCTCCTCTGGAAACACCATATATTTT.

The chain carries TRBV5-4 and TRBJ1-2; 7 nucleotides match TRBD1. Germline values: CDR1 SGHNT, CDR2 YYREEE (reference sequence). V dropped 0 bases and J dropped 8; count of bases not matched to a gene: 7. The CDR3 runs 14 residues. CDR3 nucleotides: TGTGCCAGCAGCTTGGGACAGGGAAAATGGGGCTACACCTTC. Translation: CASSLGQGKWGYTF. Together with reference TRBV5-4 and TRBJ1-2, the CDR3 gives the full variable domain: ETGVTQSPTHLIKTRGQQVTLRCSSQSGHNTVSWYQQALGQGPQFIFQYYREEENGRGNFPPRFSGLQFPNYSSELNVNALELDDSALYLCASSLGQGKWGYTFGSGTRLTVV.

CDR3 in DNA: TGTGCCAGCAGTTACTCGGCGGGGGCTCCCGCCTACGAGCAGTACTTC. Translating it yields CASSYSAGAPAYEQYF. This chain links TRBV6-6 with TRBJ2-7; the D gene is possibly TRBD2 (7 bases). Trimming pared 0 bases from V and 2 bases from J, leaving 14 bases between. This CDR3 region has 16 residues. Per the germline V gene, CDR1 is MNHNY and CDR2 is SVGAGI (reference sequence).

This chain uses TRBV7-9 with TRBJ1-6; 8 bases agree with TRBD1. Germline V gene data show CDR1 as SEHNR and CDR2 as FQNEAQ (reference sequence). This CDR3 has 15 residues. Trimming cost V 5 bases and J 10 bases; bases outside gene matches: 10. CDR3 sequence reads: CASSRTGQGRSPLHF. The CDR3 bases are TGTGCCAGCAGCCGAACCGGACAGGGTAGATCACCCCTCCACTTT.

The CDR3 is CASSFFGGGPDPYEQYF. The CDR3 coding sequence is TGTGCCAGCAGCTTCTTCGGGGGGGGGCCGGACCCCTACGAGCAGTACTTC. This chain uses TRBV7-2 with TRBJ2-7, with 8 bases fitting TRBD2. Germline-derived CDR1 and CDR2 are SGHTA and FQGNSA. The trim removed 3 bases at V and 2 bases at J, leaving 12 bases unmatched. This CDR3 contains 17 residues.

This rearrangement joins TRBV11-2 to TRBJ1-1, with D perhaps TRBD1 (5 bases). The CDR3 totals 15 residues. In germline, CDR1 is SGHAT, CDR2 FQNNGV. Trimming removed 1 base at V and 0 bases at J, with 9 bases between. CDR3 sequence: CASSLVGGMNTEAFF. CDR3 DNA sequence: TGTGCCAGCAGCTTAGTTGGGGGGATGAACACTGAAGCTTTCTTT.

This clone has only a few counts. The CDR3 loop reads CATSRDRQGAVRSNQPQHF. As DNA, the CDR3 is TGTGCCACCAGCAGAGATCGACAGGGGGCCGTTAGGAGCAATCAGCCCCAGCATTTT. The chain uses TRBV15 and TRBJ1-5, with 10 bases that match TRBD1. Germline CDR1 is LNHNV and CDR2 is YYDKDF (reference sequence). The CDR3 loop spans 19 amino acids. The V gene end was trimmed by 0 bases and the J gene end by 1 base; junction bases not matched to a gene: 9.

The chain links TRBV5-1 to TRBJ2-2, with D possibly being TRBD2 (5 bases). Germline loops: CDR1 SGHRS, CDR2 YFSETQ. Trimming shortened V by 8 bases and J by 0 bases, and 11 bases separated the two germline ends. The CDR3 runs to 14 residues. CDR3 amino acids: CASLQRPNTGELFF. In DNA, the CDR3 is TGCGCCAGTCTCCAGCGGCCGAACACCGGGGAGCTGTTTTTT. The whole variable domain, remainder taken from reference TRBV5-1 and TRBJ2-2, is KAGVTQTPRYLIKTRGQQVTLSCSPISGHRSVSWYQQTPGQGLQFLFEYFSETQRNKGNFPGRFSGRQFSNSRSEMNVSTLELGDSALYLCASLQRPNTGELFFGEGSRLTVL.

The chain couples TRBV10-2 to TRBJ2-5; D possibly corresponds to TRBD1 (5 bases). V was clipped by 0 bases and J by 1 base, with 9 bases between them. CDR1 is WSHSY, CDR2 SAAADI, per germline. CDR3 size: 15 residues. The CDR3 coding sequence is TGCGCCAGCAGTGAGTCGGCAGGGCTCCAAGAGACCCAGTACTTC. This sequence encodes CASSESAGLQETQYF.

The V gene is TRBV6-5, the J gene TRBJ1-4; TRBD1 matches at 7 bases. J gave up 7 bases and V 0 bases, and 5 bases lay outside the gene matches. CDR3 length equals 15 residues. The germline V gene has CDR1 MNHEY and CDR2 SVGAGI. This CDR3 reads CASSYSTSGGEKLFF. The DNA of the CDR3 is TGTGCCAGCAGTTACTCAACGTCAGGGGGTGAAAAACTGTTTTTT.

The V gene is TRBV6-5, the J gene TRBJ2-7, with D possibly being TRBD1 (5 bases). Germline-derived CDR1 and CDR2 are MNHEY and SVGAGI. The CDR3 is 13 amino acids. The V gene lost 6 bases and the J gene lost 4 bases, with 13 bases spanning the gap. The CDR3 region has the DNA TGTGCCAGCAGGACCACAGGACGTTACGAGCAGTACTTC. This gives the protein CASRTTGRYEQYF.

The V and J genes are TRBV7-9 and TRBJ1-2; D might be TRBD1 (6 bases). The CDR3 totals 14 residues. The germline V gene encodes CDR1 SEHNR and CDR2 FQNEAQ (reference sequence). Trimming cost V 6 bases and J 2 bases, with 13 bases left between them. In DNA, the CDR3 is TGTGCCAGCAGGTACGGAACAGGGAACTATGGCTACACCTTC. Its protein product is CASRYGTGNYGYTF.

V usage is TRBV7-9 and J usage is TRBJ1-4; 9 positions match TRBD1. The CDR3 runs 15 residues. V lost 5 bases to trimming and J lost 8 bases; unmatched junction nucleotides: 9. Germline assignment: CDR1 SEHNR and CDR2 FQNEAQ (reference sequence). CDR3 sequence: CASSPRGQGLEKLFF. The CDR3 coding sequence is TGTGCCAGCAGCCCCCGGGGACAGGGTTTGGAAAAACTGTTTTTT.

V usage is TRBV11-2 and J usage is TRBJ2-5; 11 positions match TRBD1. The CDR3 runs 15 residues. Trimming at V came to 2 bases and at J to 3 bases, leaving 2 bases not matched to a gene. CDR1 and CDR2 (germline): SGHAT, FQNNGV. CDR3 sequence reads: CASSLWDRGEETQYF. The CDR3 DNA sequence: TGTGCCAGCAGCTTATGGGACAGGGGGGAAGAGACCCAGTACTTC.